Below are 5 T cell receptor beta chains sequenced from a single sample in a study of control samples from healthy donors and cancer patients (TCRdb year 2020). Libraries were built with the immunoSEQ multiplex PCR assay. Held by TCRdb, this immuneACCESS table contains in-frame sequences only and omits some clones. Under half of the omission traces to an unresolved V gene where checked; the cause of the rest is unknown. The sample table lists about 79,000 clones, approximately 93% of them with a count of one. In total, the top ten clones hold roughly 1.2% of the sample. Sequencing used PBMCs. Source of these receptors: a woman aged 35 to 49 with lung cancer.

The rearrangement uses TRBV7-9 and TRBJ1-1; D is ambiguous. The CDR3 is 15 amino acids. The V gene's germline CDR1 is SEHNR and CDR2 FQNEAQ (reference sequence). V was pared by 4 bases and J by 1 base, with 13 bases between. The CDR3 loop is CASSSAIGWNTEAFF. CDR3 coding DNA: TGTGCCAGCAGCTCCGCGATTGGGTGGAACACTGAAGCTTTCTTT. The entire variable domain, with the rest obtained from reference TRBV7-9 and TRBJ1-1, is as follows: DTGVSQNPRHKITKRGQNVTFRCDPISEHNRLYWYRQTLGQGPEFLTYFQNEAQLEKSRLLSDRFSAERPKGSFSTLEIQRTEQGDSAMYLCASSSAIGWNTEAFFGQGTRLTVV.

The genes are TRBV2 and TRBJ1-2, with D tentatively TRBD1 (6 bases). Trimming shortened V by 3 bases and J by 4 bases, and 15 bases separated the two germline ends. Looked up from germline, CDR1 is SNHLY and CDR2 is FYNNEI. CDR3 length equals 15 residues. CDR3 protein: CASSDWVGGLYGYTF. CDR3 coding DNA: TGTGCCAGCAGTGATTGGGTAGGGGGTCTCTATGGCTACACCTTC.

This rearrangement joins TRBV15 to TRBJ2-7, with 9 bases aligning to TRBD1. This CDR3 region has 14 residues. The germline CDR1 and CDR2 sequences are LNHNV and YYDKDF (reference sequence). Trimming removed 3 bases from V and 6 bases from J; junction bases left unmatched: 6. For the CDR3, the DNA is TGTGCCACCAGCAGCCGGGACAGGGACCCCGAGCAGTACTTC. Residues: CATSSRDRDPEQYF.

This clone occurred once. The chain recombines TRBV27 with TRBJ1-1; no clear D. V was shortened by 3 bases and J by 4 bases, with 18 bases between the two germline ends. The CDR3 consists of 16 residues. CDR1 and CDR2 from the germline V gene are MNHEY and SMNVEV (reference sequence). DNA for the CDR3: TGTGCCAGCAGTTTGAGAAGGGAGGTAGGCGCCACTGAAGCTTTCTTT. Its protein is CASSLRREVGATEAFF.

The chain joins TRBV6-1 to TRBJ1-1; TRBD1 aligns across 10 bases. Germline loops: CDR1 MNHNS, CDR2 SASEGT. The CDR3 length is 18 residues. After removal of 2 bases from V and 5 bases from J, the junction contained 14 bases not matched to a gene. The CDR3 reads CASSERGTGVILGTEAFF. CDR3 nucleotide sequence: TGTGCCAGCAGTGAAAGGGGGACAGGGGTGATACTTGGGACTGAAGCTTTCTTT.